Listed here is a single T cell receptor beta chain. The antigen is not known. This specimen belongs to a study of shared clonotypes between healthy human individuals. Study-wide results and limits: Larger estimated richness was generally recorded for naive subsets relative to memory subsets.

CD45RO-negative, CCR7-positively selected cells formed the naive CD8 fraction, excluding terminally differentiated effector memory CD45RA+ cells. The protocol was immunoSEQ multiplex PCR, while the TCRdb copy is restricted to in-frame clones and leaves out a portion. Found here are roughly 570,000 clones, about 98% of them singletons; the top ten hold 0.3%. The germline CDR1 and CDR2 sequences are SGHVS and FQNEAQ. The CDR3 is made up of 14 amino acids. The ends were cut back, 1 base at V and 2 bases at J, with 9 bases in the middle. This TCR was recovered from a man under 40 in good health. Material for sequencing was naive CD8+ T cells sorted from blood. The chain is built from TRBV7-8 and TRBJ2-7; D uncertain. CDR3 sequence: CASSLEDRTYEQYF. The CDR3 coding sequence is TGTGCCAGCAGCTTAGAGGACCGCACCTACGAGCAGTACTTC.